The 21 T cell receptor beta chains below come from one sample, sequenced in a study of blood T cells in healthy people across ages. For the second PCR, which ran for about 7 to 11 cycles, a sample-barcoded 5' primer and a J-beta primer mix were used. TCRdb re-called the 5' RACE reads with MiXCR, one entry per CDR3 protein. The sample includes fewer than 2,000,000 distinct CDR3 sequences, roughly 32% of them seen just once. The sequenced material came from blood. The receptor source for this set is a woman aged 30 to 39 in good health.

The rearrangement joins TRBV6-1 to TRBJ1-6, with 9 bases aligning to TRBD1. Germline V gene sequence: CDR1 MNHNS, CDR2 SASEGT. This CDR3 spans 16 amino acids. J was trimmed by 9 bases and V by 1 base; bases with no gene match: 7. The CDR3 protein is CASSEVLGTGSSPLHF. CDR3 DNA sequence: TGTGCCAGCAGTGAAGTTTTGGGGACAGGGAGTTCACCCCTCCACTTT.

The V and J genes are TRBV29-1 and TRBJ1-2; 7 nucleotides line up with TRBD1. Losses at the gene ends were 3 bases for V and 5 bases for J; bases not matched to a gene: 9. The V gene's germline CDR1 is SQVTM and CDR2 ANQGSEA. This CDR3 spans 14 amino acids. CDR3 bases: TGCAGCGTTGATATCAGGAACAGGGGATATGGCTACACCTTC. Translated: CSVDIRNRGYGYTF.

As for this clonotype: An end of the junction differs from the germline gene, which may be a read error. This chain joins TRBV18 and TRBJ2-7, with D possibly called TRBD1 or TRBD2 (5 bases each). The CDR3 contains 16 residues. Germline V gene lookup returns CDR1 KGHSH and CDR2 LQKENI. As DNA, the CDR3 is TGTGCCGGCTCACCTGCAGGGCAGGGAGCTGGAGACGAGCAGTACTTC. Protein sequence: CAGSPAGQGAGDEQYF.

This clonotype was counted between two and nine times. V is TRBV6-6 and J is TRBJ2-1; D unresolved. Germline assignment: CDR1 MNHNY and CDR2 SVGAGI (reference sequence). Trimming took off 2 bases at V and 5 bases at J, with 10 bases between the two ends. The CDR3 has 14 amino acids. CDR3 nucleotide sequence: TGTGCCAGCAGTTACCGCGATAGCAACAATGAGCAGTTCTTC. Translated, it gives CASSYRDSNNEQFF.

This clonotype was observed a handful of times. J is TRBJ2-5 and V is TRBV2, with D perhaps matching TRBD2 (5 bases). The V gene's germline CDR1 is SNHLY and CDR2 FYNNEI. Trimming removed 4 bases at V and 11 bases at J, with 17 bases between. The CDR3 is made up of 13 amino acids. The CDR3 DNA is TGTGCCAGCAGTGGTACTGCCGTCGGGGAGCAGTACTTC. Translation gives CASSGTAVGEQYF.

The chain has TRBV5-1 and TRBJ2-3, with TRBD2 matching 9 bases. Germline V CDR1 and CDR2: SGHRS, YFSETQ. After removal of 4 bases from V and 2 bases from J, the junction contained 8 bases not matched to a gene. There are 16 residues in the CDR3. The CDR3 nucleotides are TGCGCCAGCAGCAGCGGGGCTAGCGGGACCACAGATACGCAGTATTTT. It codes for CASSSGASGTTDTQYF.

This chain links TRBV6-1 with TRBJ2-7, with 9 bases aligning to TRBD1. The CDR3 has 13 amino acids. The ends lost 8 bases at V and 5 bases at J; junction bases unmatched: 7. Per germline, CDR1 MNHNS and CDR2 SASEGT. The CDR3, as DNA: TGTGCCAGCCCGGGGACAGGGTCCGACGAGCAGTACTTC. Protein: CASPGTGSDEQYF.

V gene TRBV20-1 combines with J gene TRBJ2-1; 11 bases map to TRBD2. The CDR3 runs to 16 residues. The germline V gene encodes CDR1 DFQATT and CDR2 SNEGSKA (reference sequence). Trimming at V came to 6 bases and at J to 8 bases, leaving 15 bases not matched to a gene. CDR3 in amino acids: CSAEDPRLAGKDEQFF. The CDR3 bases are TGCAGTGCCGAGGACCCTCGACTAGCGGGAAAGGATGAGCAGTTCTTC.

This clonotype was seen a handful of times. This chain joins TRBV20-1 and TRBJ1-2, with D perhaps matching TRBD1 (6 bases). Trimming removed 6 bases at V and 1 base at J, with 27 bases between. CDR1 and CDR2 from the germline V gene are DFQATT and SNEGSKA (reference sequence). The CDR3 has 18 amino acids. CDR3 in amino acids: CSAREGPRGGGDNYGYTF. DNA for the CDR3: TGCAGTGCACGGGAAGGGCCGCGCGGCGGGGGCGATAACTATGGCTACACCTTC.

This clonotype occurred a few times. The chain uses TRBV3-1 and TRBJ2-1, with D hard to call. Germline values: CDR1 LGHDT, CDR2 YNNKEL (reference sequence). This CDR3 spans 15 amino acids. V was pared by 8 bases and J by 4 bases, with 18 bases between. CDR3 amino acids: CASSPVVDGYNEQFF. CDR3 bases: TGTGCCAGCTCACCGGTTGTGGATGGATACAATGAGCAGTTCTTC.

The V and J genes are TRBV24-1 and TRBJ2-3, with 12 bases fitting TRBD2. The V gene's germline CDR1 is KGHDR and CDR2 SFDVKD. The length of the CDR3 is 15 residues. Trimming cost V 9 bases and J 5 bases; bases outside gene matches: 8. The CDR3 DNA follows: TGTGCCACCTCCCTACTAGCGGGAGGAGAAGATACGCAGTATTTT. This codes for CATSLLAGGEDTQYF.

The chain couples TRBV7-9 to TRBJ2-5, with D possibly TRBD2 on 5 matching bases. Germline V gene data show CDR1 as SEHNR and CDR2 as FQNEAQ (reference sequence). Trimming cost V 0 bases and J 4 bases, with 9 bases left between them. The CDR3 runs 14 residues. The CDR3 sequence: CASSLASRVETQYF. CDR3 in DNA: TGTGCCAGCAGCTTAGCTTCGAGGGTAGAGACCCAGTACTTC.

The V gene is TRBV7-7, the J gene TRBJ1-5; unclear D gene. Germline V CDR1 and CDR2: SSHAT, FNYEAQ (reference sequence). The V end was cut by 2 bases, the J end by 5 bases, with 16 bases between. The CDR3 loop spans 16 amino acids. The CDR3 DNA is TGTGCCAGCAGCTTACGAGCAGATGTAAGGTATCAGCCCCAGCATTTT. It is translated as CASSLRADVRYQPQHF.

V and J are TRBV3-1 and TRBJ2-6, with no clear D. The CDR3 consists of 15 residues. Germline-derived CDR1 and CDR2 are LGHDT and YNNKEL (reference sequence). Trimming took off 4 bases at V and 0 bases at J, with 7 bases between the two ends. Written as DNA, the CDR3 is TGTGCCAGCAGCCGAAAGAGCTCTGGGGCCAACGTCCTGACTTTC. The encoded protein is CASSRKSSGANVLTF.

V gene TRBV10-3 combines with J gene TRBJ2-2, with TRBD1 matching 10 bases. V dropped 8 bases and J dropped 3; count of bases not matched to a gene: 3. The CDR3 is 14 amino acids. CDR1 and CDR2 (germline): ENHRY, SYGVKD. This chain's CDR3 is CAIGTGDDTGELFF. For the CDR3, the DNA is TGTGCCATCGGGACAGGGGATGACACCGGGGAGCTGTTTTTT.

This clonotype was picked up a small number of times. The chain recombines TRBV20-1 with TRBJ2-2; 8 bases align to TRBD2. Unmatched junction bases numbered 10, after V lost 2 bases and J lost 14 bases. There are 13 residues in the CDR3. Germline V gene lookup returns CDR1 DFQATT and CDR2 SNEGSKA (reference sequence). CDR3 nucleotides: TGCAGTGCTAGAATGGCGGGAGGTTCTTTCCTGTTTTTT. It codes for CSARMAGGSFLFF.

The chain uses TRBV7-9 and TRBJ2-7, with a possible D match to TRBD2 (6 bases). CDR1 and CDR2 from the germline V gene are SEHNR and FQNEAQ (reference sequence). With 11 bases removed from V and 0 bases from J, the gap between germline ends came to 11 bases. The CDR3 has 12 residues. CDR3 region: CAGGDLSYEQYF. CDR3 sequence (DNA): TGTGCCGGCGGGGACCTCTCCTACGAGCAGTACTTC.

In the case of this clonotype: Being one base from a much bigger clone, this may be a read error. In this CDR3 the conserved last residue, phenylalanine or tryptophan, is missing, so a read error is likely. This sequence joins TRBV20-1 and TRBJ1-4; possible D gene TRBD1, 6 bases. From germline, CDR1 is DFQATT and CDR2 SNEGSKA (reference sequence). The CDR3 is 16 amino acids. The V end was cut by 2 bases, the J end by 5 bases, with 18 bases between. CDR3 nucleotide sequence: TGCAGTGCTAGACCTAGGGGGGCTTTACGGAATGAAAAACTGTTTTCT. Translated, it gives CSARPRGALRNEKLFS.

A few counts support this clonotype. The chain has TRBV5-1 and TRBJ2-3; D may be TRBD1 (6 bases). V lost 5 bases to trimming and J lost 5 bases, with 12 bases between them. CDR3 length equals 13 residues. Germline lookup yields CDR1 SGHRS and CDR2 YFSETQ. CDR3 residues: CASRNAGVDTQYF. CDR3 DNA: TGCGCCAGCAGGAACGCAGGGGTAGATACGCAGTATTTT.

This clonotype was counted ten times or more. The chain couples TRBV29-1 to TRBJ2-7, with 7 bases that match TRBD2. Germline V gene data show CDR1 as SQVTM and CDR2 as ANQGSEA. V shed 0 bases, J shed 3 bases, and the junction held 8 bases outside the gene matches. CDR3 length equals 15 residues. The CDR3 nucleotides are TGCAGCGTTGAAGATGGAGGGAGGGCTAGCTACGAGCAGTACTTC. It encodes CSVEDGGRASYEQYF.

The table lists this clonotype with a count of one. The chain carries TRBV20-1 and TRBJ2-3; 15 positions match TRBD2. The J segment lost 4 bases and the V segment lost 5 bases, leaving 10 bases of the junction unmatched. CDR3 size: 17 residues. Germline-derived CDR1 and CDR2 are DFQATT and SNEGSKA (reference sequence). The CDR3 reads CSAAGTSGRRVADTQYF. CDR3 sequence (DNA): TGCAGTGCTGCGGGGACTAGCGGGAGGAGAGTGGCAGATACGCAGTATTTT.